The rows below give T cell receptor beta chains drawn from one sample of a study of response to subunit inactivated influenza vaccine. TCRdb fed the RT-PCR reads into MiXCR, producing one record per CDR3 protein. The data contain approximately 500,000 distinct CDR3 sequences, 12% to 15% of them singletons. Material: PBMCs from blood, obtained roughly 12 days after vaccination. These receptors originate from a man in his fifties who received an inactivated influenza vaccine. The CDR3 runs from the conserved cysteine through the conserved F or W. D genes are given only for firm matches. Clone size is not always given. Where it is, it says once, few, many or a class for expanded clones.

J gene: TRBJ2-1; clone size: .; D gene: TRBD2; V gene: TRBV14; CDR3 DNA: TGTGCCAGCAGCCCAAGGGACTACAACTACAATGAGCAGTTCTTC; CDR3 protein: CASSPRDYNYNEQFF
J gene: TRBJ2-1; clone size: few; D gene: TRBD2; V gene: TRBV20-1; CDR3 DNA: TGCAGTGCTAGCCCCGGGACTAGCGGGAGGGCCTACAATGAGCAGTTCTTC; CDR3 protein: CSASPGTSGRAYNEQFF
J gene: TRBJ2-5; clone size: .; D gene: .; V gene: TRBV15; CDR3 DNA: TGTGCCACCAGCAGAGCAGTAATAGCGCGAGAGACCCAGTACTTC; CDR3 protein: CATSRAVIARETQYF
J gene: TRBJ2-3; clone size: few; D gene: TRBD2; V gene: TRBV7-6; CDR3 DNA: TGTGCCAGCAGCACACTAGCGGGGGGACCGACAGATACGCAGTATTTT; CDR3 protein: CASSTLAGGPTDTQYF
J gene: TRBJ1-4; clone size: many; D gene: .; V gene: TRBV12-3/TRBV12-4; CDR3 DNA: TGTGCCAGCAGTTCGGGGGAGACCGATGAAAAACTGTTTTTT; CDR3 protein: CASSSGETDEKLFF
J gene: TRBJ2-3; clone size: .; D gene: .; V gene: TRBV7-2; CDR3 DNA: TGTGCCAGGGAGATTCACCGGGACCCCGGCACAGATACGCAGTATTTT; CDR3 protein: CAREIHRDPGTDTQYF
J gene: TRBJ2-1; clone size: few; D gene: TRBD2; V gene: TRBV12-3/TRBV12-4; CDR3 DNA: TGTGCCAGCAGCGGCCTCGGGACTAGCGGACGTTCCTACAATGAGCAGTTCTTC; CDR3 protein: CASSGLGTSGRSYNEQFF
J gene: TRBJ1-2; clone size: many; D gene: .; V gene: TRBV24-1; CDR3 DNA: TGTGCCACCAGTGATTCATCCAAACGGCTCATCGGCTACACCTTC; CDR3 protein: CATSDSSKRLIGYTF
J gene: TRBJ2-7; clone size: .; D gene: .; V gene: TRBV9; CDR3 DNA: TGTGCCAGCAGCGTAGTGCCGGACAGAGGGTACGAGCAGTACTTC; CDR3 protein: CASSVVPDRGYEQYF
J gene: TRBJ2-2; clone size: .; D gene: TRBD2; V gene: TRBV24-1; CDR3 DNA: TGTGCCACCAGTGATTTTAGGACTAGCGGGAGGAACGACACCGGGGAGCTGTTTTTT; CDR3 protein: CATSDFRTSGRNDTGELFF
J gene: TRBJ2-7; clone size: .; D gene: .; V gene: TRBV6-1; CDR3 DNA: TGTGCCAGCAGCCTTAAGAACGAGCAGTACTTC; CDR3 protein: CASSLKNEQYF
J gene: TRBJ2-5; clone size: many; D gene: .; V gene: TRBV12-3/TRBV12-4; CDR3 DNA: TGTGCCAGCAGTGACCCAGGGGAGACCCAGTACTTC; CDR3 protein: CASSDPGETQYF
J gene: TRBJ2-7; clone size: .; D gene: TRBD2; V gene: TRBV20-1; CDR3 DNA: TGCAGTGCTAGAGAAGGGAGCGGGAGTGGGGCCGAGCAGTACTTC; CDR3 protein: CSAREGSGSGAEQYF
J gene: TRBJ2-3; clone size: few; D gene: .; V gene: TRBV20-1; CDR3 DNA: TGCAGTGCTATCAGGGGGGTGTACACAGATACGCAGTATTTT; CDR3 protein: CSAIRGVYTDTQYF
J gene: TRBJ2-3; clone size: .; D gene: TRBD1; V gene: TRBV5-5; CDR3 DNA: TGTGACAGCAGCTTGGGACAGAGCAACACAGATACGCAGTATTTT; CDR3 protein: CDSSLGQSNTDTQYF
J gene: TRBJ1-2; clone size: .; D gene: .; V gene: TRBV12-3/TRBV12-4; CDR3 DNA: TGTGCCAGCAGTTTAAGGGCGGTGGGCTACACCTTC; CDR3 protein: CASSLRAVGYTF
J gene: TRBJ1-1; clone size: few; D gene: TRBD1; V gene: TRBV5-1; CDR3 DNA: TGCGCCAGCAGCTCCGCAGGGGGCGGCGCTGAAGCTTTCTTT; CDR3 protein: CASSSAGGGAEAFF
J gene: TRBJ2-5; clone size: .; D gene: TRBD2; V gene: TRBV2; CDR3 DNA: TGTGCCAGCAGTGAATATCTGGGACTAGCGGCCCAGGTTAGAGAGACCCAGTACTTC; CDR3 protein: CASSEYLGLAAQVRETQYF
J gene: TRBJ2-5; clone size: .; D gene: TRBD1; V gene: TRBV24-1; CDR3 DNA: TGTGCCACCAGTGGGGACAGGGGAAGGGAGACCCAGTACTTC; CDR3 protein: CATSGDRGRETQYF
J gene: TRBJ2-5; clone size: few; D gene: .; V gene: TRBV12-3/TRBV12-4; CDR3 DNA: TGTGCCAGCAGTTTCACGCGCCAAGAGACCCAGTACTTC; CDR3 protein: CASSFTRQETQYF
J gene: TRBJ1-1; clone size: few; D gene: TRBD1; V gene: TRBV2; CDR3 DNA: TGTGCCAGTTACAGGGGTAACACTGAAGCTTTCTTT; CDR3 protein: CASYRGNTEAFF
J gene: TRBJ1-1; clone size: .; D gene: .; V gene: TRBV28; CDR3 DNA: TGTGCCAGCACCCCTCCCAGGGTGAACACTGAAGCTTTCTTT; CDR3 protein: CASTPPRVNTEAFF
J gene: TRBJ1-6; clone size: .; D gene: .; V gene: TRBV20-1; CDR3 DNA: TGCAGTGCTGCCCGGGACAACTATAATTCACCCCTCCACTTT; CDR3 protein: CSAARDNYNSPLHF
J gene: TRBJ2-7; clone size: many; D gene: .; V gene: TRBV3-1; CDR3 DNA: TGTGCCAGCAGCCAAACAGCTACCTACGAGCAGTACTTC; CDR3 protein: CASSQTATYEQYF
J gene: TRBJ1-2; clone size: few; D gene: .; V gene: TRBV20-1; CDR3 DNA: TGCAGTGCCCTTACCGGGACCGGGGGTGGCTACACCTTC; CDR3 protein: CSALTGTGGGYTF
J gene: TRBJ1-1; clone size: many; D gene: .; V gene: TRBV6-2/TRBV6-3; CDR3 DNA: TGTGCCAGCAGTCCATACAAGAACACTGAAGCTTTCTTT; CDR3 protein: CASSPYKNTEAFF
J gene: TRBJ1-2; clone size: .; D gene: .; V gene: TRBV9; CDR3 DNA: TGTGCCAGCAGCGTAGACAGTAACTATGGCTACACCTTC; CDR3 protein: CASSVDSNYGYTF
J gene: TRBJ2-4; clone size: many; D gene: .; V gene: TRBV6-1; CDR3 DNA: TGTGCCAGCAGTAGCCTCACCCTAGGGGCCAAAAACATTCAGTACTTC; CDR3 protein: CASSSLTLGAKNIQYF
J gene: TRBJ1-4; clone size: few; D gene: .; V gene: TRBV20-1; CDR3 DNA: TGCAGTGCTAGAGACGGAGGGGCTGAAAAACTGTTTTTT; CDR3 protein: CSARDGGAEKLFF
J gene: TRBJ2-1; clone size: .; D gene: .; V gene: TRBV9; CDR3 DNA: TGTGCCAGCAGCCCTCGACAACAAATACAATTTGGTGAGCAGTTCTTC; CDR3 protein: CASSPRQQIQFGEQFF
J gene: TRBJ2-7; clone size: few; D gene: TRBD2; V gene: TRBV4-3; CDR3 DNA: TGCGCCAGCAGCCAAGAATTAGCGGGGGGCTCTTTCATGACCTACGAGCAGTACTTC; CDR3 protein: CASSQELAGGSFMTYEQYF
J gene: TRBJ1-1; clone size: few; D gene: TRBD1; V gene: TRBV27; CDR3 DNA: TGTGCCAGCAGACAGGGGGTTTACACTGAAGCTTTCTTT; CDR3 protein: CASRQGVYTEAFF
J gene: TRBJ1-2; clone size: few; D gene: TRBD1; V gene: TRBV25-1; CDR3 DNA: TGTGCCAGCAGTGAACGGGACAGGGTAGGCGGCTACACCTTC; CDR3 protein: CASSERDRVGGYTF
J gene: TRBJ2-3; clone size: .; D gene: .; V gene: TRBV28; CDR3 DNA: TGTGCCAGCAGTTTCTCGGGGCGGGTTTACACAGATACGCAGTATTTT; CDR3 protein: CASSFSGRVYTDTQYF
J gene: TRBJ2-3; clone size: .; D gene: .; V gene: TRBV10-3; CDR3 DNA: TGTGCCATATCACGGGTCGGGGAGAGCACAGATACGCAGTATTTT; CDR3 protein: CAISRVGESTDTQYF
J gene: TRBJ1-1; clone size: few; D gene: TRBD1; V gene: TRBV30; CDR3 DNA: TGTGCCTGGAGTCCACGGACAGGAAGCACTGAAGCTTTCTTT; CDR3 protein: CAWSPRTGSTEAFF
J gene: TRBJ2-7; clone size: few; D gene: TRBD1; V gene: TRBV7-2; CDR3 DNA: TGTGCCAGCAGCCCTCCGGGACAGCCCTACGAGCAGTACTTC; CDR3 protein: CASSPPGQPYEQYF
J gene: TRBJ2-5; clone size: .; D gene: .; V gene: TRBV10-3; CDR3 DNA: TGTGCCATCGGGCGGGCCCCTGAAGAGACCCAGTACTTC; CDR3 protein: CAIGRAPEETQYF
J gene: TRBJ2-2; clone size: once; D gene: TRBD1; V gene: TRBV6-1; CDR3 DNA: TGTGCCAGCAGCCGAGGACAGGGCCGAACTCTGACCGGGGAGCTGTTTTTT; CDR3 protein: CASSRGQGRTLTGELFF
J gene: TRBJ2-5; clone size: .; D gene: .; V gene: TRBV7-6; CDR3 DNA: TGTGCCAGCAGCTGGCGGGATAACCAAGAGACCCAGTACTTC; CDR3 protein: CASSWRDNQETQYF
J gene: TRBJ1-1; clone size: few; D gene: .; V gene: TRBV29-1; CDR3 DNA: TGCAGCGTTGAACGAAGGCAACACACTGAAGCTTTCTTT; CDR3 protein: CSVERRQHTEAFF
J gene: TRBJ1-1; clone size: few; D gene: .; V gene: TRBV18; CDR3 DNA: TGTGCCAGCTCAGCTCAAAATCGGAACACTGAAGCTTTCTTT; CDR3 protein: CASSAQNRNTEAFF
J gene: TRBJ2-1; clone size: few; D gene: .; V gene: TRBV4-1; CDR3 DNA: TGCGCCAGCAGCCAAAGTCTTCTCTATGAGCAGTTCTTC; CDR3 protein: CASSQSLLYEQFF
J gene: TRBJ2-5; clone size: .; D gene: .; V gene: TRBV12-3/TRBV12-4; CDR3 DNA: TGTGCCAGCAGTCCCGGGAGTTTTGTCCAAGAGACCCAGTACTTC; CDR3 protein: CASSPGSFVQETQYF
J gene: TRBJ1-6; clone size: .; D gene: .; V gene: TRBV5-1; CDR3 DNA: TGCGCCAGCAGCTTGGGCGCTAGCTCCTATAATTCACCCCTCCACTTT; CDR3 protein: CASSLGASSYNSPLHF
J gene: TRBJ2-1; clone size: few; D gene: .; V gene: TRBV12-3/TRBV12-4; CDR3 DNA: TGTGCCAGCAGAAATTCCGCGAGCTCCTACAATGAGCAGTTCTTC; CDR3 protein: CASRNSASSYNEQFF
J gene: TRBJ2-7; clone size: few; D gene: TRBD1; V gene: TRBV29-1; CDR3 DNA: TGCAGCGTTGAACAAGCGCAGGGGGCTGGGGAGCAGTACTTC; CDR3 protein: CSVEQAQGAGEQYF
J gene: TRBJ2-7; clone size: few; D gene: TRBD1; V gene: TRBV7-2; CDR3 DNA: TGTGCCAGCAGCCCAAGACAGGGTTCCACCTACGAGCAGTACTTC; CDR3 protein: CASSPRQGSTYEQYF
J gene: TRBJ1-5; clone size: few; D gene: .; V gene: TRBV5-6; CDR3 DNA: TGTGCCAGCAGCTGGGGACGGACCAATCAGCCCCAGCATTTT; CDR3 protein: CASSWGRTNQPQHF
J gene: TRBJ1-6; clone size: many; D gene: .; V gene: TRBV4-1; CDR3 DNA: TGCGCCAGCAGCCCGAAGGAGGGTAGGACACCCCTCCACTTT; CDR3 protein: CASSPKEGRTPLHF
J gene: TRBJ2-3; clone size: .; D gene: .; V gene: TRBV20-1; CDR3 DNA: TGCAGTGTTTCCTCTGCGGGGGATACGCAGTATTTT; CDR3 protein: CSVSSAGDTQYF
J gene: TRBJ2-3; clone size: many; D gene: .; V gene: TRBV12-3/TRBV12-4; CDR3 DNA: TGTGCCAGCAGTTTCGGCGGGGGACACACAGATACGCAGTATTTT; CDR3 protein: CASSFGGGHTDTQYF
J gene: TRBJ2-3; clone size: few; D gene: TRBD2; V gene: TRBV5-1; CDR3 DNA: TGCGCCAGCAGCTTGATGGCGGGAGGGCAGGCAGATACGCAGTATTTT; CDR3 protein: CASSLMAGGQADTQYF
J gene: TRBJ2-2; clone size: .; D gene: .; V gene: TRBV7-8; CDR3 DNA: TGTGCCAGCAGCTTTCAGGATATAGCGAACACCGGGGAGCTGTTTTTT; CDR3 protein: CASSFQDIANTGELFF
J gene: TRBJ2-2; clone size: many; D gene: .; V gene: TRBV7-9; CDR3 DNA: TGTGCCAGCGAAGTTCCGAACACCGGGGAGCTGTTTTTT; CDR3 protein: CASEVPNTGELFF
J gene: TRBJ2-3; clone size: few; D gene: TRBD2; V gene: TRBV4-2; CDR3 DNA: TGTGCCAGCAGCCAGCGGACTAGCGGGGGGACTAGTTCTAGCACAGATACGCAGTATTTT; CDR3 protein: CASSQRTSGGTSSSTDTQYF
J gene: TRBJ2-5; clone size: .; D gene: .; V gene: TRBV5-1; CDR3 DNA: TGCGCCAGCAGCTCGGACAGGGAGGGGGAGACCCAGTACTTC; CDR3 protein: CASSSDREGETQYF
J gene: TRBJ2-3; clone size: few; D gene: .; V gene: TRBV29-1; CDR3 DNA: TGCAGCGTTCGGACGTCAGATACGCAGTATTTT; CDR3 protein: CSVRTSDTQYF
J gene: TRBJ2-1; clone size: .; D gene: .; V gene: TRBV27; CDR3 DNA: TGTGCCAGCAGGTCGACTACCCGAGCTCTCTACGAGCAGTTCTTC; CDR3 protein: CASRSTTRALYEQFF
J gene: TRBJ2-1; clone size: .; D gene: TRBD2; V gene: TRBV6-2/TRBV6-3; CDR3 DNA: TGTGCCAGCAGTTACCTTCGCGGGAGTGAGAATGAGCAGTTCTTC; CDR3 protein: CASSYLRGSENEQFF